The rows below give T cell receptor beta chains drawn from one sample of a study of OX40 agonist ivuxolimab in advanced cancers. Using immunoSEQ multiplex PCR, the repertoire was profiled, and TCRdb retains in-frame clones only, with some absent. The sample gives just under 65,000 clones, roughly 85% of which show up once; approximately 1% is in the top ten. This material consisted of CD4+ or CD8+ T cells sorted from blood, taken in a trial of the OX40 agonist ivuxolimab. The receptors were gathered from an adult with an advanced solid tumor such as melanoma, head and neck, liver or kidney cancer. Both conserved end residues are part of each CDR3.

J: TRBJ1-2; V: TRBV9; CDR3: CASSVVDRGTNPLNYGYTF
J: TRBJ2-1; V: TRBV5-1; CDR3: CASSLVPSQYNEQFF
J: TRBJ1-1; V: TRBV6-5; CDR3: CASNGRQPAEAFF
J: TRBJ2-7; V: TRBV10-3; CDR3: CAITAGTSGTYEQYF
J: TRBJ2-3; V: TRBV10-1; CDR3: CASSAQGAGTDTQYF
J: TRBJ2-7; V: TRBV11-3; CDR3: CASSQGLAGGFGYEQYF
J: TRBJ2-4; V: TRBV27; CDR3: CASSLGQNIQYF
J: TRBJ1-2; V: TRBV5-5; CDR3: CASSLGGDYGYTF
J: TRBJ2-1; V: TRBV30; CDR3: CAWRRAPNNEQFF
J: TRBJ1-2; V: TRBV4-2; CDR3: CASSQEPRDHGYTF
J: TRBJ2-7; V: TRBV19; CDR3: CASSLHGHYEQYF
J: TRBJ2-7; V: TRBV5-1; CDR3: CASSSSSYDEQYF
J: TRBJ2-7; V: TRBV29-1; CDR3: CSVPKGSEQYF
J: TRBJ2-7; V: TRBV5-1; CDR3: CASSTGQSKAYEQYF
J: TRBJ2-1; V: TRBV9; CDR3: CASSLGTGFYNEQFF
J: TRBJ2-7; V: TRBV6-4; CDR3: CASSELYLAAYEQYF
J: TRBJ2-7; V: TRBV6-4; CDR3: CASSDPSGTVHYEQYF
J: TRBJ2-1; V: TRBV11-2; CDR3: CASSLDGLSYNEQFF
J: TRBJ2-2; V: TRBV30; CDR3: CAWSGGVRELFF
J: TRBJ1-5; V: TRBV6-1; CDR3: CASRPGSNSPQHF